A selection of T cell receptor beta chains follows, all from one sample in a study of graft-versus-host responses after intestinal transplantation. The data were produced by immunoSEQ multiplex PCR, yet TCRdb's version contains in-frame clones alone and is incomplete. The table has some 130,000 clones, approximately 92% seen once. No antigen has been assigned to these receptors. Here the sequenced sample was unstimulated CD4+ T cells sorted from spleen or lymph node cells, taken before intestinal transplant. These receptors came from a human donor who received an intestinal transplant. Both conserved end residues are part of each CDR3. Fields, in order: V gene, D gene, CDR3 length, clone size, J gene, CDR3 DNA, CDR3 protein. The D gene is left open where the match is weak. Rows may omit the clone size; those that give it use once, few, many or a size class.

TRBV2	TRBD2	16	-	TRBJ2-1	TGTGCCAGCAGTGATAACCGGGGGGGGGCGTTTAATGAGCAGTTCTTC	CASSDNRGGAFNEQFF
TRBV2	TRBD1	16	-	TRBJ1-5	TGTGCCAGCAGCTATAGCAGAACAGGGGGCAATCAGCCCCAGCATTTT	CASSYSRTGGNQPQHF
TRBV2	-	11	-	TRBJ2-2	TGTGCCAGCAGTGACGTCGGGGAGCTGTTTTTT	CASSDVGELFF
TRBV2	-	11	-	TRBJ1-1	TGTGCCTGCTCAGCGAACACTGAAGCTTTCTTT	CACSANTEAFF
TRBV7-5	-	13	-	TRBJ1-6	TGTGTCAGAAGTCCAGGGGACGGATCACCCCTCCACTTT	CVRSPGDGSPLHF
TRBV4-1	-	14	-	TRBJ2-3	TGCGCCAGCAGCCAAGATATCGGGACCCAAACGCAGTATTTT	CASSQDIGTQTQYF
TRBV5-1	TRBD2	15	-	TRBJ2-7	TGCGCCAGCAGCCTAGGGGGGACTAGCGTCCACGAGCAGTACTTC	CASSLGGTSVHEQYF
TRBV18	-	17	-	TRBJ2-4	TGTGCCAGCTCACCTTCCCGACAGCTCCTAGTGGGGAACATTCAGTACTTC	CASSPSRQLLVGNIQYF
TRBV18	-	15	-	TRBJ2-5	TGTGCCAGCTCTCCGATAAGGACAGTTCAAGAGACCCAGTACTTC	CASSPIRTVQETQYF
TRBV9	TRBD1	17	-	TRBJ2-7	TGTGCCAGCAGCGTAGATCCCGGGACAGGGGGGAACTACGAGCAGTACTTC	CASSVDPGTGGNYEQYF
TRBV10-3	-	12	-	TRBJ1-3	TGTGCCATCACTACCTCTGGAAACACCATATATTTT	CAITTSGNTIYF
TRBV18	-	16	-	TRBJ1-5	TGTGCCAGCTCACCACCGGGCGGGGCCCCTAATCAGCCCCAGCATTTT	CASSPPGGAPNQPQHF
TRBV7-7	-	15	-	TRBJ2-1	TGTGCCAGCAGCTCGGGTATGACCTCCTACAATGAGCAGTTCTTC	CASSSGMTSYNEQFF
TRBV10-3	-	15	few	TRBJ1-3	TGTGCCATCAGCCCAGGGGATCTCTCTGGAAACACCATATATTTT	CAISPGDLSGNTIYF
TRBV18	-	15	-	TRBJ1-3	TGTGCCAGCTCACCCGACAGGAGCTCTGGAAACACCATATATTTT	CASSPDRSSGNTIYF
TRBV5-1	-	15	-	TRBJ1-2	TGCGCCAGCAGCATGAGGGACGTCTCAAACTATGGCTACACCTTC	CASSMRDVSNYGYTF
TRBV11-3	-	13	-	TRBJ1-1	TGTGCCAGCAGCTTAGAACAGGGCGGTGTAGCTTTCTTT	CASSLEQGGVAFF
TRBV7-9	-	13	-	TRBJ1-5	TGTGCCAGCAGCTTGGACACCAATCAGCCCCAGCATTTT	CASSLDTNQPQHF
TRBV14	-	13	-	TRBJ2-2	TGTGCCAGCAGCGAGCAGGGAACCGGGGAGCTGTTTTTT	CASSEQGTGELFF
TRBV2	-	14	-	TRBJ2-5	TGTGCCAGCAGTCCCCAGGGACTTCAAGAGACCCAGTACTTC	CASSPQGLQETQYF
TRBV19	-	13	-	TRBJ2-7	TGTGCCAGTTCCACCGGGGGCCCGTCCGAGCAGTACTTC	CASSTGGPSEQYF
TRBV29-1	-	11	-	TRBJ1-1	TGCAGCGTCACGGGGAACACTGAAGCTTTCTTT	CSVTGNTEAFF
TRBV13	-	15	-	TRBJ1-6	TGTGCCAGCAGCTTAAGGGGCTCCTCTAATTCACCCCTCCACTTT	CASSLRGSSNSPLHF
TRBV10-3	-	14	-	TRBJ2-7	TGTGCCATCAGCGCCACTTCACGCGAATACGAGCAGTACTTC	CAISATSREYEQYF
TRBV5-1	-	14	-	TRBJ1-3	TGCGCCAGCAGCTTGGGGACGGCAGGAAACACCATATATTTT	CASSLGTAGNTIYF
TRBV27	-	14	-	TRBJ2-7	TGTGCCAGCAGTTTAGCCAGCCGGACTTACGAGCAGTACTTC	CASSLASRTYEQYF
TRBV30	-	13	-	TRBJ1-4	TGTGCCTCCCTCTCAGGAGGAGGTGAAAAACTGTTTTTT	CASLSGGGEKLFF
TRBV6-5	-	13	few	TRBJ1-4	TGTGCCAGCAGTTACAGAGCTAATGAAAAACTGTTTTTT	CASSYRANEKLFF
TRBV11-2	TRBD1	15	once	TRBJ2-7	TGTGCCAGCAGCTTCGGATGGACAGGGGCCTACGAGCAGTACTTC	CASSFGWTGAYEQYF
TRBV6-1	-	13	-	TRBJ1-2	TGTGCCAGCAGTAACAGGGCTAACTATGGCTACACCTTC	CASSNRANYGYTF
TRBV5-1	-	13	-	TRBJ2-1	TGCGCCAGCAGCTCGGGCCCGGTCTATGAGCAGTTCTTC	CASSSGPVYEQFF
TRBV19	-	17	-	TRBJ1-4	TGTGCCAGTAGTATAGATCTTGGGGGCCTAAGCAAGGAAAAACTGTTTTTT	CASSIDLGGLSKEKLFF
TRBV11-3	-	13	-	TRBJ2-7	TGTGCCAGCAGCTTCCTAGAGTACTACGAGCAGTACTTC	CASSFLEYYEQYF
TRBV11-2	-	17	-	TRBJ2-5	TGTGCCAGCAGGTCACGGCGGGGTCTTAGGGGTGCAGAGACCCAGTACTTC	CASRSRRGLRGAETQYF
TRBV5-1	TRBD1	17	-	TRBJ1-4	TGCGCCAGCAGCTCTCGGACAGGGGGGTTCTCCCGCGAAAAACTGTTTTTT	CASSSRTGGFSREKLFF
TRBV7-3	-	12	-	TRBJ2-7	TGTGCCAGCAGCTTAGCGAACTACGAGCAGTACTTC	CASSLANYEQYF
TRBV5-5	-	14	-	TRBJ1-2	TGTGCCAGCAGCTTGGATTGGTTTGCGTATGGCTACACCTTC	CASSLDWFAYGYTF
TRBV19	TRBD1	17	-	TRBJ2-6	TGTGCCAGTAGTCGACAGGGGGTCCTCTCTGGGGCCAACGTCCTGACTTTC	CASSRQGVLSGANVLTF
TRBV30	-	14	-	TRBJ1-5	TGTGCCTGGGCCCCGGACAGCCTTTATCAGCCCCAGCATTTT	CAWAPDSLYQPQHF
TRBV29-1	-	13	-	TRBJ2-1	TGCAGCGGCGGAGGGAGCTCCTACAATGAGCAGTTCTTC	CSGGGSSYNEQFF
TRBV5-4	-	13	-	TRBJ2-5	TGTGCCAGCAGCTTGGGGACGACAGAGACCCAGTACTTC	CASSLGTTETQYF
TRBV7-9	-	15	-	TRBJ1-1	TGTGCCAGCAGCTTAGTACAGGGCCAAAGGGGTGAAGCTTTCTTT	CASSLVQGQRGEAFF
TRBV10-3	TRBD1	15	once	TRBJ1-4	TGTGCCATCAGTGAGTCGAGAGACAGGGGGGAAAAACTGTTTTTT	CAISESRDRGEKLFF
TRBV19	-	13	once	TRBJ1-2	TGTGCCAGTAGTACCCCGGAGGACTATGGCTACACCTTC	CASSTPEDYGYTF
TRBV5-1	TRBD2	16	-	TRBJ2-2	TGCGCCAGCAGCTTCCTACTAGCGGGGGGTACCGGGGAGCTGTTTTTT	CASSFLLAGGTGELFF
TRBV7-2	-	14	-	TRBJ1-1	TGTGCCAGCAGCTACAGGGCGGGGGACGCTGAAGCTTTCTTT	CASSYRAGDAEAFF
TRBV7-6	-	15	-	TRBJ2-2	TGTGCCAGCAGCTTACGGGGACCGAACACCGGGGAGCTGTTTTTT	CASSLRGPNTGELFF
TRBV30	TRBD2	12	-	TRBJ2-4	TGTGCCTGGAGTGGGACGGGGGGTGTTCAGTACTTC	CAWSGTGGVQYF
TRBV4-2	-	11	-	TRBJ2-3	TGTGCCAGCAGCCAAAGTGATACGCAGTATTTT	CASSQSDTQYF
TRBV7-2	-	15	-	TRBJ2-3	TGTGCCAGCAGCTCTAAGGGGGTATTAGCAGATACGCAGTATTTT	CASSSKGVLADTQYF
TRBV2	-	13	-	TRBJ1-1	TGTGCCAGCAGTGCCAGGGGAGACACTGAAGCTTTCTTT	CASSARGDTEAFF
TRBV15	-	14	-	TRBJ2-7	TGTGCCACCAGCTTAACGGCCTATTCCTACGAGCAGTACTTC	CATSLTAYSYEQYF
TRBV7-9	-	17	-	TRBJ2-3	TGTGCCAGCAGCTTCACGTGGGAAAAGGATAGCACAGATACGCAGTATTTT	CASSFTWEKDSTDTQYF
TRBV29-1	TRBD1	13	-	TRBJ2-7	TGCAGCGCGTCCGGGACAGGGCTTTACGAGCAGTACTTC	CSASGTGLYEQYF
TRBV7-3	TRBD2	15	-	TRBJ2-1	TGTGCCAGCAGCAGCCTAGCGGGTGGGTTCAATGAGCAGTTCTTC	CASSSLAGGFNEQFF
TRBV29-1	TRBD1	15	-	TRBJ1-1	TGCAGCGGTGGGGAAACGGGACAGGGGTACACTGAAGCTTTCTTT	CSGGETGQGYTEAFF
TRBV12-5	-	12	-	TRBJ2-7	TGTGCTAGTGGTTTGTTAACCTACGAGCAGTACTTC	CASGLLTYEQYF
TRBV19	-	23	-	TRBJ1-2	-	CKSVGWLHLRVRFAWGQGFGYTF
TRBV5-4	TRBD2	15	-	TRBJ2-1	TGTGCCAGCAGCGAAACTAGCGGCTCCTACAATGAGCAGTTCTTC	CASSETSGSYNEQFF
TRBV7-2	TRBD1	15	-	TRBJ1-3	TGTGCCAGCAGCCGCCAGGGGGGTTTTAGAAACACCATATATTTT	CASSRQGGFRNTIYF